This T cell receptor beta chain was identified in a study of shared clonotypes between healthy human individuals. CD45RO-negative, CCR7-selected cells formed the naive CD8 fraction, which excluded terminally differentiated effector memory CD45RA+ cells. The germline CDR1 and CDR2 sequences are MNHEY and SVGAGI. The CDR3 has 12 amino acids. V was cut by 0 bases and J by 8 bases, with 5 bases left in between. This clone was seen once. Repertoires were generated with immunoSEQ multiplex PCR, while TCRdb's copy carries only in-frame clones and drops some. The sample holds millions of clones, just under 95% seen once.

The sequenced sample consisted of naive CD8+ T cells sorted from blood. The source of this sequence is a man between 18 and 29 years old in good health. The chain has TRBV6-5 and TRBJ2-1; D is uncertain. CDR3: CASSYSHDEQFF. In nucleotides, the CDR3 is TGTGCCAGCAGTTACTCCCACGATGAGCAGTTCTTC.